This T cell receptor beta chain was retrieved from a study of tumour-infiltrating T cells in Burkitt lymphoma. Study overall: Repertoire clonality predicted overall and progression-free survival.

The method was immunoSEQ multiplex PCR; TCRdb's version includes in-frame clones alone and lacks a portion of them. The sample shows 6,000 to 8,500 clones, 60% to 75% of them seen only once. Germline V gene lookup returns CDR1 WSHSY and CDR2 SAAADI. V was shortened by 4 bases and J by 6 bases, with 12 bases between the two germline ends. The CDR3 is made up of 13 amino acids. The clonotype comes from a human donor with diffuse large B-cell lymphoma. The specimen sequenced was tumor tissue. The chain joins TRBV10-2 to TRBJ1-2, with D tentatively TRBD1 (6 bases). CDR3 in amino acids: CASSVGAPDGYTF. CDR3 DNA sequence: TGCGCCAGCAGTGTGGGGGCGCCTGATGGCTACACCTTC.